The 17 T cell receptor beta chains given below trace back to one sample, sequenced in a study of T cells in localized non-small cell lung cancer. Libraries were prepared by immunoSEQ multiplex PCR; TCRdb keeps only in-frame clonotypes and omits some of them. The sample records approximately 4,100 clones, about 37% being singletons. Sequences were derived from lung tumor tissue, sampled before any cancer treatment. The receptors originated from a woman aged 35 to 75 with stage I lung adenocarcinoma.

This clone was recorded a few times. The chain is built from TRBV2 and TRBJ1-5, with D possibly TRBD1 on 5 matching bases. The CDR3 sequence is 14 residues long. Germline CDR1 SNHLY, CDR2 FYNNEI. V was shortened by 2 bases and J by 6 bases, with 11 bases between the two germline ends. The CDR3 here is CASSENQGSQPQHF. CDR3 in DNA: TGTGCCAGCAGTGAAAACCAGGGAAGTCAGCCCCAGCATTTT.

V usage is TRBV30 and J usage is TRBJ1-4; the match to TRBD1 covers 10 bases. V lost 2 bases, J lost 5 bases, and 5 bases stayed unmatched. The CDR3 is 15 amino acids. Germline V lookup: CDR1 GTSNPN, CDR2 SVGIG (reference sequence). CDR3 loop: CAWSPLTGGNEKLFF. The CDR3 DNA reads TGTGCCTGGAGTCCACTGACAGGGGGCAATGAAAAACTGTTTTTT.

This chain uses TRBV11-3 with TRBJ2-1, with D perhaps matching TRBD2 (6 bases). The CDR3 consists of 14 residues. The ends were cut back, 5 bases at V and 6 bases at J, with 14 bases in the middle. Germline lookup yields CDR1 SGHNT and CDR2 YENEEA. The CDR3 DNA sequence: TGTGCCAGCAGCATCGGACTAAGTGGCAATGAGCAGTTCTTC. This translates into CASSIGLSGNEQFF.

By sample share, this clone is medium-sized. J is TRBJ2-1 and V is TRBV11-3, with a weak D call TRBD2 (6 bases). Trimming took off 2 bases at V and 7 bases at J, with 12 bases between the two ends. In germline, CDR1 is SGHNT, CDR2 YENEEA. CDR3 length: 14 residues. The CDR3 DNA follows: TGTGCCAGCAGCTTACTGGGGGGAGGTAATGAGCAGTTCTTC. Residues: CASSLLGGGNEQFF.

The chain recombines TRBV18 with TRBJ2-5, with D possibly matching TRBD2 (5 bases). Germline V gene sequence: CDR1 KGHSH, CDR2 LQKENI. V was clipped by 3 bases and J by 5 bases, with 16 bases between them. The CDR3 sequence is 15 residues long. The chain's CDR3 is CASSPGRWRGETQYF. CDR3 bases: TGTGCCAGCTCACCTGGAAGGTGGCGAGGGGAGACCCAGTACTTC.

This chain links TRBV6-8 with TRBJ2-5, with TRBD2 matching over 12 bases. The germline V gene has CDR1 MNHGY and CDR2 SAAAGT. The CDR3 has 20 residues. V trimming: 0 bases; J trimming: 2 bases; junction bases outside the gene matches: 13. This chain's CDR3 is CASSYSLLRLAGGLQETQYF. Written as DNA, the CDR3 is TGTGCCAGCAGTTACTCACTTCTTCGCCTAGCGGGAGGGCTTCAAGAGACCCAGTACTTC.

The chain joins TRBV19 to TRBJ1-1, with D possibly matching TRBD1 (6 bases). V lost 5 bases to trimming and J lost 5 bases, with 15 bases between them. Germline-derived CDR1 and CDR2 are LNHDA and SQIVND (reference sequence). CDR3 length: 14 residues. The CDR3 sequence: CASSAREGETEAFF. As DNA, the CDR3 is TGTGCCAGTAGTGCTCGAGAGGGGGAAACTGAAGCTTTCTTT.

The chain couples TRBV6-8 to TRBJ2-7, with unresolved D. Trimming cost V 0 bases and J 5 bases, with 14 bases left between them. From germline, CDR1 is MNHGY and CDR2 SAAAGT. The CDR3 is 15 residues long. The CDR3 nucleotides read TGTGCCAGCAGTTACTCTGTAGAGGCAGTCCACGAGCAGTACTTC. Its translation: CASSYSVEAVHEQYF.

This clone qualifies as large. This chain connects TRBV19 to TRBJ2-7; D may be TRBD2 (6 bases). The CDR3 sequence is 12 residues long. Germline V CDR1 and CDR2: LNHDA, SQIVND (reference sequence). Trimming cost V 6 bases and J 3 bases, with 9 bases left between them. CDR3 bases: TGTGCCAGTAGCTGGGGAGGCTACGAGCAGTACTTC. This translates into CASSWGGYEQYF.

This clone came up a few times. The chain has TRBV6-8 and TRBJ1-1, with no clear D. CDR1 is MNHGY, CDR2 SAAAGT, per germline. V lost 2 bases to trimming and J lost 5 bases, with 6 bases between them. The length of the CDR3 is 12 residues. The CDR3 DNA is TGTGCCAGCAGTTACCATGGTACTGAAGCTTTCTTT. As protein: CASSYHGTEAFF.

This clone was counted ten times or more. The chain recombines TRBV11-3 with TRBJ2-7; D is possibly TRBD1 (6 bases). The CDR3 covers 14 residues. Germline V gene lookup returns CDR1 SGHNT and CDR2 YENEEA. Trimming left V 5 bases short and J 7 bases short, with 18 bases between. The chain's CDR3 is CASSQARGSGEQYF. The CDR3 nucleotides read TGTGCCAGCAGCCAAGCTAGGGGGTCGGGGGAGCAGTACTTC.

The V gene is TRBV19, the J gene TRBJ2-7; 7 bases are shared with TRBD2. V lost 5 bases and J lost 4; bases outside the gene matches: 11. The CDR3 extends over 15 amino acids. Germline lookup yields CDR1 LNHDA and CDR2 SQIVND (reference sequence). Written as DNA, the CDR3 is TGTGCCAGTAGTCCCTTGGGAGGGCTGTCGTACGAGCAGTACTTC. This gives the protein CASSPLGGLSYEQYF.

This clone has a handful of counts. CDR3: CASRSSSSGNTIYF. The CDR3 nucleotides read TGTGCCAGCAGGTCCTCGAGCTCTGGAAACACCATATATTTT. The gene calls are TRBV6-8 and TRBJ1-3; unclear D gene. The germline V gene has CDR1 MNHGY and CDR2 SAAAGT. The length of the CDR3 is 14 residues. V was trimmed by 6 bases and J by 0 bases, leaving 9 bases between them.

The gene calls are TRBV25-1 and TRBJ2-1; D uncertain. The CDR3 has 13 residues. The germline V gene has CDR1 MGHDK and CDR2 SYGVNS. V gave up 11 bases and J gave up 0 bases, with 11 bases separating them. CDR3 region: CAAQAISYNEQFF. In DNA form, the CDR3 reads TGTGCCGCCCAGGCTATCTCCTACAATGAGCAGTTCTTC.

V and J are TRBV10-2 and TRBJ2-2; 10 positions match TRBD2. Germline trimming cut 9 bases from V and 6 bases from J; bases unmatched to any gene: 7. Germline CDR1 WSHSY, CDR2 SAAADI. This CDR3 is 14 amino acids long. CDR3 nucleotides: TGCGCCAGTTCGGAAGCGGGAGGGCCCGGGGAGCTGTTTTTT. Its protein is CASSEAGGPGELFF.

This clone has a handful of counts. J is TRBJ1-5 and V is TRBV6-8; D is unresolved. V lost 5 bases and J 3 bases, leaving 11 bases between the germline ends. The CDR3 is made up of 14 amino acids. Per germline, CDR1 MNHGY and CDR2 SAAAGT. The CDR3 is CASSVGIVNQPQHF. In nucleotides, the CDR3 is TGTGCCAGCAGTGTAGGGATCGTCAATCAGCCCCAGCATTTT.

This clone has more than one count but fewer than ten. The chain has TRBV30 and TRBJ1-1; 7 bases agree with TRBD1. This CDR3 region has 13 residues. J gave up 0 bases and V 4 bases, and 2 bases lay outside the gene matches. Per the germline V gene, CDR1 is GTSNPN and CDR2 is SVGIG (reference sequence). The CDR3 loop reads CAWTRGMNTEAFF. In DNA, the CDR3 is TGTGCCTGGACCAGGGGGATGAACACTGAAGCTTTCTTT.